This T cell receptor beta chain originates from a study of Ad26.COV2.S vaccination and SARS-CoV-2 variants. Study summary: The study gave Ad26.COV2.S intramuscularly, once or twice 56 days apart. Study results and caveats: Participants given vaccine showed non-spike TCR breadth similar to that of placebo recipients.

About this clone: What it binds is unknown.

With V trimmed by 5 bases and J by 13 bases, 10 bases remained unmatched. Per germline, CDR1 SEHNR and CDR2 FQNEAQ (reference sequence). The CDR3 extends over 14 amino acids. Treatment described: roughly 19 received Ad26.COV2.S at low or high dose, single or two shots; about 5 received placebo; per-sample allocation not given. Repertoires come from day 63 after the first vaccine or placebo injection. An adult aged 18-55 years in Boston served as the donor. The study used a vaccine consisting of an Ad26 vector that expressed Wuhan-strain SARS-CoV-2 spike. Assay used: immunoSEQ multiplex PCR; TCRdb lists only in-frame clones, some missing. The table records about 350,000 clones, approximately 85% of them present only once.

Sequencing was performed on peripheral blood, taken in a trial of Ad26.COV2.S vaccine versus placebo. The chain combines TRBV7-9 with TRBJ2-1; 11 bases are shared with TRBD1. The receptor's source is a person aged 18-65 years who received the Ad26.COV2.S COVID-19 vaccine or a placebo. CDR3 nucleotides: TGTGCCAGCAGCATCGGACAGGGGGCGAGGGCTCAGTTCTTC. This codes for CASSIGQGARAQFF. Full variable domain (rest looked up from reference TRBV7-9 and TRBJ2-1): DTGVSQNPRHKITKRGQNVTFRCDPISEHNRLYWYRQTLGQGPEFLTYFQNEAQLEKSRLLSDRFSAERPKGSFSTLEIQRTEQGDSAMYLCASSIGQGARAQFFGPGTRLTVL.